This TCR beta chain appears in the sequencing data of a study of shared clonotypes between healthy human individuals (TCRdb year 2020). Broadly, across the study: Two women and three men aged 18 to 49 years were included in the cohort. The study deeply sequenced blood TCR repertoires of five healthy adults to estimate repertoire size and the extent of clonotype sharing between individuals. Different laboratories and diverse techniques were used to prepare libraries and sequence TCR repertoires, to increase sequencing depth and limit assay-specific biases. Between about 0.8 and 9 billion PBMCs per donor were obtained by leukapheresis. Study-wide findings and limitations: The small number of donors limited the genetic and exposure-history diversity represented. Based on pairwise subsampling, the degree of clonotype sharing among donors was expected to be affected by sequencing depth. Sampling was restricted to blood, and TCR repertoires in tissues likely differ from the TCR repertoires found in blood.

The donors were healthy, HIV-negative adults who had no recently reported acute infections or vaccinations. Every donor was a Caucasian adult living in Nashville, Tennessee, USA. In the unsorted samples, 90 million or so PBMCs were counted, and genomic DNA was extracted using the QIAamp DNA Blood Mini kit. After blood collection by leukapheresis, PBMCs were isolated using Ficoll-Histopaque density gradient centrifugation and then cryopreserved in the vapor phase of liquid nitrogen. TCR CDR3 regions were amplified from genomic DNA by multiplex PCR using the deep immunoSEQ assay. Genomic DNA extracted from each cell subset was distributed evenly over all wells of several immunoSEQ 96-well plates, and each plate served as one replicate. Each replicate PCR for unsorted PBMC received roughly 300 ng genomic DNA, equal to tens of thousands of T cell genomes. Genomic DNA from unsorted PBMC was sequenced over ten immunoSEQ deep assay plates. Purified libraries were measured with a Qubit 3.0 fluorometer, size-checked on a Bioanalyzer 2100, and measured again with the KAPA Library Quantification kit. Every immunoSEQ 96-well plate was sequenced on a separate single-read 150-cycle Illumina NextSeq 550 flow cell. The study's processing was this. Because the immunoSEQ output included only junctional sequences and no quality scores, the filtering could not be the same as the filtering used for full-length reads. To assign V/J genes and CDR3, sequences were annotated against IMGT germline references using PyIR, a Python wrapper for IgBLAST v1.9. Reads with weak V/J assignments (E-value above 1e-6), missing CDR3, stop codons, out-of-frame junctions, or ambiguous translated residues were removed. V3J clonotypes were defined as sequences sharing the same inferred V gene, J gene, and CDR3 amino acid sequence. Percentage overlap between repertoires was computed as shared unique clonotypes divided by the size of the smaller repertoire. Three approaches were used to assess repertoire richness: RTK rarefaction, the Chao1 estimator, and Recon v2.1 estimates of unobserved clonotypes. TCRdb stores this immuneACCESS table with in-frame sequences only. Part of the clones is absent; in the studies checked, under half of the shortfall reflects unresolved V genes, and no reason is known for the rest. V, J and clone size were drawn from that table, and D and trimming were deduced from the DNA. This sample gives roughly 500,000 clones in total; about 78% of them show up just once. The top ten constitute approximately 12% of the sample.

As regards this clone: What antigen it recognizes has not been identified. Nothing much larger sits one base from this clone, and base qualities are not available.

According to the germline V gene, CDR1 reads MNHEY and CDR2 reads SVGAGI. Relative to germline, V is missing 6 bases and J is missing 2 bases, with 9 bases of the junction outside any gene match. Spanning cysteine to phenylalanine, the CDR3 consists of 15 amino acids. Only the CDR3 part of the read is kept: 45 bases, read in frame from the first base. Sequencing was done on a sample of PBMCs. This clonotype was obtained from a woman between 40 and 55 years old in good health. Some clones in this sample may be carry-over from other donors' samples. The rearranged segments are TRBV6-5 and TRBJ2-5; 7 bases in between match TRBD1. The CDR3 protein sequence reads: CASSSPGQLQETQYF. The DNA is as follows: TGTGCCAGCAGCTCGCCGGGACAGCTACAAGAGACCCAGTACTTC.